A single sample gave rise to the 24 T cell receptor beta chains below, sequenced in a study of blood T cell repertoires in COVID-19. The method was immunoSEQ multiplex PCR; TCRdb's version includes in-frame clones alone and lacks a portion of them. The sample lists approximately 200,000 clones, more than 80% occurring once. Sequencing was carried out using PBMCs or T cells enriched from blood (not recorded which). The origin of the receptors is a man aged 30 to 45 who had recovered from COVID-19.

The rearrangement links TRBV19 to TRBJ1-1, with D uncertain. Deletions cut 3 bases from V and 0 bases from J, with 8 bases between. The CDR3 loop spans 14 amino acids. Looked up from germline, CDR1 is LNHDA and CDR2 is SQIVND (reference sequence). Here the CDR3 DNA reads TGTGCCAGTAGTATTGGCACCCTGAACACTGAAGCTTTCTTT. It translates to CASSIGTLNTEAFF.

V is TRBV19 and J is TRBJ1-5; possibly TRBD1 for D (5 bases). The V gene lost 2 bases and the J gene lost 0 bases, with 14 bases spanning the gap. Germline V gene data show CDR1 as LNHDA and CDR2 as SQIVND (reference sequence). CDR3 length: 17 amino acids. The CDR3 is CASSIREGPISNQPQHF. The CDR3, as DNA: TGTGCCAGTAGTATACGGGAGGGACCCATTAGCAATCAGCCCCAGCATTTT.

The rearrangement uses TRBV5-5 and TRBJ2-5; the D is unclear. CDR3 length: 14 amino acids. Trimming took off 4 bases at V and 5 bases at J, with 15 bases between the two ends. CDR1 is SGHKS and CDR2 is YYEKEE in the germline V gene (reference sequence). The CDR3 bases are TGTGCCAGCAGCATTAACACGGCGCGGGAGACCCAGTACTTC. This sequence encodes CASSINTARETQYF.

CDR3 sequence (DNA): TGTGCCAGTAGTATTTCGGTCAATGAGCAGTTCTTC. As protein: CASSISVNEQFF. This chain connects TRBV19 to TRBJ2-1; D unresolved. CDR3 length equals 12 residues. Per the germline V gene, CDR1 is LNHDA and CDR2 is SQIVND (reference sequence). V was cut by 3 bases and J by 6 bases, with 6 bases left in between.

The chain recombines TRBV19 with TRBJ1-1; D remains ambiguous. The V end was cut by 7 bases, the J end by 5 bases, with 17 bases between. CDR1 LNHDA and CDR2 SQIVND come from the germline V gene (reference sequence). This CDR3 is built from 14 residues. In DNA, the CDR3 is TGTGCCAGTACCCGGGGTTATCTGGGGACTGAAGCTTTCTTT. This translates into CASTRGYLGTEAFF.

The J gene is TRBJ2-5, the V gene TRBV6-5; TRBD1 might be the D (5 bases). This CDR3 comprises 15 residues. V shed 8 bases and J shed 0 bases, with 16 bases lying between them. Germline values: CDR1 MNHEY, CDR2 SVGAGI. The CDR3, as DNA: TGTGCCAGCCATACCGACAGTTGGTACCAAGAGACCCAGTACTTC. Residues: CASHTDSWYQETQYF.

This clone was seen only once. An end of the junction does not agree with germline; a read error may underlie this. This chain joins TRBV5-4 and TRBJ2-1; D perhaps matches TRBD2 (5 bases). CDR3 length: 13 amino acids. Germline assignment: CDR1 SGHNT and CDR2 YYREEE (reference sequence). CDR3 DNA sequence: TGTGCCAGCAGCTTGGGTGACTACAGTGAGCAGTTCTTC. The encoded protein is CASSLGDYSEQFF.

The sample holds one count of this clone. The CDR3 nucleotides are TGTGCCTGGACCAAAGGGGACAGGGGGCTAGGTCAGCCCCAGCATTTT. This gives the protein CAWTKGDRGLGQPQHF. This chain links TRBV30 with TRBJ1-5; the match to TRBD1 covers 12 bases. The germline CDR1 and CDR2 sequences are GTSNPN and SVGIG (reference sequence). CDR3 length: 16 amino acids. The ends lost 4 bases at V and 6 bases at J; junction bases unmatched: 10.

V is TRBV15 and J is TRBJ2-6; 9 bases agree with TRBD2. Per germline, CDR1 LNHNV and CDR2 YYDKDF (reference sequence). V lost 0 bases to trimming and J lost 7 bases; unmatched junction nucleotides: 10. CDR3 length: 18 residues. CDR3: CATSRDGSAGGGANVLTF. The CDR3 bases are TGTGCCACCAGCAGAGATGGGTCAGCGGGAGGAGGAGCCAACGTCCTGACTTTC.

The V gene is TRBV28, the J gene TRBJ2-7; 7 nucleotides align to TRBD2. Germline values: CDR1 MDHEN, CDR2 SYDVKM. CDR3 size: 16 residues. Trimming at V came to 2 bases and at J to 3 bases, leaving 10 bases not matched to a gene. The CDR3 loop reads CASSLTTSVGNYEQYF. The CDR3, as DNA: TGTGCCAGCAGTTTAACCACTAGCGTAGGGAACTACGAGCAGTACTTC.

In this sample, this clone turned up once. The chain joins TRBV11-2 to TRBJ2-7; D is perhaps TRBD1 (5 bases). The V end was cut by 0 bases, the J end by 3 bases, with 12 bases between. The CDR3 contains 15 residues. CDR1 is SGHAT and CDR2 is FQNNGV in the germline V gene. The CDR3 bases are TGTGCCAGCAGCTTAGATGCAGGGTATAGCTACGAGCAGTACTTC. Its translation: CASSLDAGYSYEQYF.

This sequence joins TRBV7-9 and TRBJ2-5; TRBD2 is a possible D gene (6 bases). Trimming left V 8 bases short and J 1 base short, with 11 bases between. Looked up from germline, CDR1 is SEHNR and CDR2 is FQNEAQ (reference sequence). CDR3 size: 13 residues. CDR3 protein: CASAGGAQETQYF. CDR3 sequence (DNA): TGTGCCAGCGCCGGCGGGGCCCAAGAGACCCAGTACTTC. Full variable domain (remainder filled in from reference TRBV7-9 and TRBJ2-5): DTGVSQNPRHKITKRGQNVTFRCDPISEHNRLYWYRQTLGQGPEFLTYFQNEAQLEKSRLLSDRFSAERPKGSFSTLEIQRTEQGDSAMYLCASAGGAQETQYFGPGTRLLVL.

The rearrangement joins TRBV2 to TRBJ1-5; D perhaps matches TRBD1 (6 bases). This CDR3 has 15 residues. CDR1 SNHLY and CDR2 FYNNEI come from the germline V gene. V lost 3 bases to trimming and J lost 1 base, with 10 bases between them. In nucleotides, the CDR3 is TGTGCCAGCAGTGAGTCAGGGGCAAGCAATCAGCCCCAGCATTTT. It encodes CASSESGASNQPQHF.

This sequence joins TRBV30 and TRBJ2-1, with a tentative D call TRBD2 (6 bases). Germline V gene sequence: CDR1 GTSNPN, CDR2 SVGIG (reference sequence). V was cut by 5 bases and J by 8 bases, with 25 bases left in between. The CDR3 consists of 16 residues. DNA of the CDR3: TGTGCCTGGGGTACGAAGCGAGCGGGCCTGTTGGATGAGCAGTTCTTC. Its protein is CAWGTKRAGLLDEQFF.

This chain connects TRBV5-1 to TRBJ2-2, with a weak D call TRBD2 (6 bases). In germline, CDR1 is SGHRS, CDR2 YFSETQ. Trimming removed 1 base at V and 5 bases at J, with 12 bases between. This CDR3 is 15 amino acids long. CDR3 nucleotide sequence: TGCGCCAGCAGCTTGACGGGAGATGGGACCGGGGAGCTGTTTTTT. This gives the protein CASSLTGDGTGELFF. The full variable domain, in which reference TRBV5-1 and TRBJ2-2 provide the parts outside the CDR3, is KAGVTQTPRYLIKTRGQQVTLSCSPISGHRSVSWYQQTPGQGLQFLFEYFSETQRNKGNFPGRFSGRQFSNSRSEMNVSTLELGDSALYLCASSLTGDGTGELFFGEGSRLTVL.

The chain has TRBV5-4 and TRBJ1-1, with D uncertain. CDR3 size: 14 residues. V lost 2 bases and J 2 bases, leaving 10 bases between the germline ends. Germline V gene lookup returns CDR1 SGHNT and CDR2 YYREEE (reference sequence). The CDR3: CASSFRELNTEAFF. CDR3 DNA sequence: TGTGCCAGCAGCTTCCGGGAACTCAACACTGAAGCTTTCTTT. The complete variable domain, with remaining parts taken from reference TRBV5-4 and TRBJ1-1, reads ETGVTQSPTHLIKTRGQQVTLRCSSQSGHNTVSWYQQALGQGPQFIFQYYREEENGRGNFPPRFSGLQFPNYSSELNVNALELDDSALYLCASSFRELNTEAFFGQGTRLTVV.

The chain employs TRBV7-8 and TRBJ2-5, with 10 bases lining up with TRBD1. Trimming at V came to 6 bases and at J to 2 bases, leaving 9 bases not matched to a gene. The CDR3 consists of 16 residues. Germline V gene sequence: CDR1 SGHVS, CDR2 FQNEAQ. CDR3 bases: TGTGCCAGCAGGCGGGACAGGGGAGGTGGACAAGAGACCCAGTACTTC. Its protein product is CASRRDRGGGQETQYF.

V gene TRBV5-1 combines with J gene TRBJ2-5, with a weak D call TRBD1 (5 bases). CDR3 length equals 14 residues. The V end lost 0 bases, the J end lost 1 base, and 7 bases lay between the germline ends. Germline CDR1 and CDR2: SGHRS and YFSETQ. CDR3: CASSLDGAQETQYF. As DNA, the CDR3 is TGCGCCAGCAGCTTGGATGGGGCCCAAGAGACCCAGTACTTC.

In its sample, this clone was seen once. The V call is TRBV19, the J call TRBJ1-5, with 7 bases aligning to TRBD1. Per the germline V gene, CDR1 is LNHDA and CDR2 is SQIVND (reference sequence). The CDR3 totals 14 residues. The V gene end was trimmed by 2 bases and the J gene end by 5 bases; junction bases not matched to a gene: 3. DNA for the CDR3: TGTGCCAGTAGTATAAAAGGGGGCCATCAGCCCCAGCATTTT. Its translation is CASSIKGGHQPQHF.

The rearrangement joins TRBV21-1 to TRBJ2-2; the table's D call, TRBD2, was not checked against the DNA. TRBV21-1 is a pseudogene segment. CDR3 size: 16 residues. CDR3 residues: CASRKPGLGNTGELFF. CDR3 DNA: TGTGCCAGCAGAAAACCGGGACTAGGGAACACCGGGGAGCTGTTTTTT.

V usage is TRBV7-9 and J usage is TRBJ2-3; D gene uncertain. V lost 2 bases to trimming and J lost 0 bases, with 6 bases between them. Germline CDR1 SEHNR, CDR2 FQNEAQ (reference sequence). This CDR3 contains 14 residues. The CDR3 is CASSLQRSTDTQYF. The CDR3, as DNA: TGTGCCAGCAGCTTACAACGGAGCACAGATACGCAGTATTTT. Drawing the rest from reference TRBV7-9 and TRBJ2-3, the complete variable domain is DTGVSQNPRHKITKRGQNVTFRCDPISEHNRLYWYRQTLGQGPEFLTYFQNEAQLEKSRLLSDRFSAERPKGSFSTLEIQRTEQGDSAMYLCASSLQRSTDTQYFGPGTRLTVL.

This sequence joins TRBV6-5 and TRBJ1-5, with D perhaps TRBD1 (6 bases). Germline values: CDR1 MNHEY, CDR2 SVGAGI. V dropped 6 bases and J dropped 5 bases, with 17 bases sitting between them. This CDR3 contains 15 residues. This CDR3 reads CASRSYGAGDQPQHF. Written as DNA, the CDR3 is TGTGCCAGCAGATCATACGGGGCAGGGGATCAGCCCCAGCATTTT.

V gene TRBV30 combines with J gene TRBJ1-6; D not resolved. V was trimmed by 3 bases and J by 7 bases, leaving 16 bases between them. Germline CDR1 and CDR2: GTSNPN and SVGIG (reference sequence). This CDR3 region has 15 residues. In DNA form, the CDR3 reads TGTGCCTGGAGGCGGGCGGGCCTCGAAAATTCACCCCTCCACTTT. Its protein is CAWRRAGLENSPLHF.

This clone was seen a single time. The rearrangement joins TRBV7-9 to TRBJ2-5, with 7 nucleotides matching TRBD1. The CDR3 consists of 14 residues. The ends lost 2 bases at V and 1 base at J; junction bases unmatched: 1. CDR1 is SEHNR and CDR2 is FQNEAQ in the germline V gene (reference sequence). The CDR3 sequence is CASSLRQGQETQYF. The CDR3 DNA is TGTGCCAGCAGCTTACGACAGGGCCAAGAGACCCAGTACTTC.